These T cell receptor beta chains were read from a single sample in a study of blood T cells in healthy people across ages. TCRdb re-called the 5' RACE reads with MiXCR, one entry per CDR3 protein. The repertoire consists of approximately 730,000 distinct CDR3 sequences, with 50% to 65% occurring once and the leading ten covering approximately 40%. Sequencing used blood. All receptors derive from an elderly man in good health. CDR3s include the opening cysteine and the closing phenylalanine or tryptophan. D genes are given only for firm matches. Rows may omit the clone size; those that give it use once, few, many or a size class.

abundance	d_gene	v_gene	j_gene	CDR3nt	CDR3aa
NA	NA	TRBV10-2	TRBJ2-5	TGCGCCAGCAGCGGTTCGCGGACCCAGTACTTC	CASSGSRTQYF
many	NA	TRBV4-3	TRBJ2-5	TGCGCCAGCAGCCAAGATGGGGCAAGCCCCCAAGAGACCCAGTACTTC	CASSQDGASPQETQYF
NA	TRBD2	TRBV2	TRBJ2-1	TGTGCCAGCAGGCCCGGGACTAGCGAGTACAATGAGCAGTTCTTC	CASRPGTSEYNEQFF
NA	NA	TRBV12-3/TRBV12-4	TRBJ1-4	TGTGCCAGCAACATTGACAGAGAAAAACTGTTTTTT	CASNIDREKLFF
NA	TRBD1	TRBV5-1	TRBJ2-7	TGCGCCAGCAGCCTGCCGGGACAGGGATCTTACAATGAGCAGTACTTC	CASSLPGQGSYNEQYF
few	TRBD1	TRBV30	TRBJ2-7	TGTGCCTGGATTTCTCCGGGACAGGGAAACTACGAGCAGTACTTC	CAWISPGQGNYEQYF
NA	TRBD1	TRBV27	TRBJ2-7	TGTGCCAGCAGTTTGGGACAGGTCCGAACCTACGAGCAGTACTTC	CASSLGQVRTYEQYF
NA	NA	TRBV10-3	TRBJ2-7	TGTGCCACGGCAAGGATCTCCTACGAGCAGTACTTC	CATARISYEQYF
NA	TRBD2	TRBV5-6	TRBJ2-2	TGTGCCAGCACCGGGAGGGCCGGGGAGCTGTTTTTT	CASTGRAGELFF
few	TRBD2	TRBV6-1	TRBJ2-5	TGTGCCAGCAACCTAGCGGGGGTGCAAGAGACCCAGTACTTC	CASNLAGVQETQYF
few	TRBD2	TRBV10-3	TRBJ2-1	TGTGCCATCAGTGAGTGGGCTAGCGGGAGGGGCAATGAGCAGTTCTTC	CAISEWASGRGNEQFF
few	NA	TRBV7-9	TRBJ1-1	TGTGCCAGCAGCTTACTTTTCTCTGAAGCTTTCTTT	CASSLLFSEAFF
few	TRBD2	TRBV29-1	TRBJ2-1	TGCAGCGTTTCTAGCGGCTACAATGAGCAGTTCTTC	CSVSSGYNEQFF
NA	NA	TRBV21-1	TRBJ2-5	TGTGCCAGCACCCAAAGTGAGACCCGATGTGACGAGACCCAGTACTTC	CASTQSETRCDETQYF
NA	TRBD2	TRBV6-4	TRBJ2-3	TGTGCCAGCAGCCGACTAGCGGGAGGCTCCGTGGCGGGCACAGATACGCAGTATTTT	CASSRLAGGSVAGTDTQYF
few	NA	TRBV7-3	TRBJ2-3	TGTGCCAGCAGCTTAACGGTGCCAGATACGCAGTATTTT	CASSLTVPDTQYF
NA	TRBD2	TRBV29-1	TRBJ2-5	TGCAGCGTTGAAGATCAGGGGCGGGGGGGTCCGAATGAGCAGTACTTC	CSVEDQGRGGPNEQYF
NA	NA	TRBV7-9	TRBJ2-7	TGTGCCAGCAGCTTAGCCACGCACAACTACGAGCAGTACTTC	CASSLATHNYEQYF
NA	TRBD2	TRBV20-1	TRBJ2-7	TGCAGTGCTCCAGCGGGGGGCGGAGCTGACTGGAGCTCCTACGAGCAGTACTTC	CSAPAGGGADWSSYEQYF
NA	NA	TRBV16	TRBJ2-5	TGTGCCAGCAGCCAGGCCCGTATGAGGAATGAGCAGTACTTC	CASSQARMRNEQYF
few	NA	TRBV7-2	TRBJ1-5	TGTGCCAGCAGCCGTACCGGGACGGAAAATCAGCCCCAGCATTTT	CASSRTGTENQPQHF
once	TRBD1	TRBV6-5	TRBJ2-1	TGTGCCAGCAGTCCCGGGACAGGGTTGTATTTGGAGTTCTTC	CASSPGTGLYLEFF
NA	TRBD1	TRBV12-3/TRBV12-4	TRBJ1-2	TGTGCCAGCAGTAGCATACGGACAGGGGGCGCTCACTATGGCTACACCTTC	CASSSIRTGGAHYGYTF
NA	NA	TRBV21-1	TRBJ2-4	TGTGCCAGCAGCCCTGGGACACTAGCCAAAAACATTCAGTACTTC	CASSPGTLAKNIQYF
NA	NA	TRBV20-1	TRBJ2-1	TGCAGTGCTGAGCGCACAGTCCCCTACAATGAGCAGTTCTTC	CSAERTVPYNEQFF
few	NA	TRBV12-3/TRBV12-4	TRBJ2-7	TGTGCCAGCACCCTCAGGCTGCACTACGAGCAGTACTTC	CASTLRLHYEQYF
few	NA	TRBV7-3	TRBJ2-4	TGTGCCAGCAGCCCCGGGTACTTC	CASSPGYF
NA	NA	TRBV4-1	TRBJ1-3	TGCGCCAGCAGCCAATGGTACGGGGGCGGAAACACCATATATTTT	CASSQWYGGGNTIYF